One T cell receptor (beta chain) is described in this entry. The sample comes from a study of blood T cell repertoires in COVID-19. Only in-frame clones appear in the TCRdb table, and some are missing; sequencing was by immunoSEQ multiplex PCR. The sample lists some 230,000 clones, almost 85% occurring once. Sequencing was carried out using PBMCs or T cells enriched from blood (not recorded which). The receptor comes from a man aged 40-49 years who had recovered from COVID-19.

The CDR3 DNA sequence: TGTGCCAGCAGCACTGGACAGGGCAGCAAGGAGCAGTACTTC. Encoded protein: CASSTGQGSKEQYF. The chain couples TRBV6-5 to TRBJ2-7; 8 bases map to TRBD1. Germline CDR1 and CDR2: MNHEY and SVGAGI. V was pared by 6 bases and J by 7 bases, with 11 bases of the junction left unmatched. The CDR3 length is 14 residues.